Detailed here is one T cell receptor (beta chain). The time point here: baseline pretreatment blood. Treatment given: 15 Gy SBRT to primary tumor, nephrectomy 4 weeks later. V shed 3 bases, J shed 8 bases, and the junction held 12 bases outside the gene matches. Germline V CDR1 and CDR2: KGHSH, LQKENI. The CDR3 extends over 16 amino acids. This sample was taken from a study of radiation and T cells in renal cell carcinoma. Method: immunoSEQ multiplex PCR; TCRdb's copy keeps in-frame clones and lacks some. The table lists 150,000 or so clones, 88% of them singletons. The receptor's source is an older woman with renal cell carcinoma. The rearrangement links TRBV18 to TRBJ2-4; 8 bases align to TRBD2. This sample comprised blood, obtained from a patient whose treatment included radiotherapy and nephrectomy. CDR3 bases: TGTGCCAGCTCACCTCTACCGGCCATCGGGGGGGACATTCAGTACTTC. It specifies CASSPLPAIGGDIQYF.